These T cell receptor beta chains were read from a single sample in a study of T cell responses to AZD1222 COVID-19 vaccine. Repertoires were generated with immunoSEQ multiplex PCR, while TCRdb's copy carries only in-frame clones and drops some. The repertoire holds around 67,000 clones, with around 82% as singletons. The sequencing used peripheral blood, collected 28 days after the second AZD1222 dose. These receptors all come from an adult who received the AZD1222 COVID-19 vaccine. The CDR3 runs from the conserved cysteine through the conserved F or W. Fields, in order: clone size, D gene, V gene, J gene, CDR3 DNA, CDR3 protein. The D gene is left open where the match is weak. Only some rows state a clone size, as once, few, many or a class for expanded clones.

clone_size: .
d_call: TRBD2
v_call: TRBV5-4
j_call: TRBJ2-3
cdr3_nt: TGTGCCAGCAGCTCGAATGAGCGGGGGGGCACAGATACGCAGTATTTT
cdr3_aa: CASSSNERGGTDTQYF

clone_size: .
d_call: TRBD1
v_call: TRBV29-1
j_call: TRBJ1-2
cdr3_nt: TGCAGCGTTGGGACAGGGCCTGTCTATGGCTACACCTTC
cdr3_aa: CSVGTGPVYGYTF

clone_size: .
d_call: .
v_call: TRBV5-5
j_call: TRBJ1-1
cdr3_nt: TGTGCCAGCAGCTTTATGCCGAACACTGAAGCTTTCTTT
cdr3_aa: CASSFMPNTEAFF

clone_size: .
d_call: .
v_call: TRBV9
j_call: TRBJ1-1
cdr3_nt: TGTGCCAGCAGCGTACAGGGGATGAACACTGAAGCTTTCTTT
cdr3_aa: CASSVQGMNTEAFF

clone_size: .
d_call: .
v_call: TRBV4-1
j_call: TRBJ1-1
cdr3_nt: TGCGCCAGCAGCCAAGATGGGGCAGGAGTGAACACTGAAGCTTTCTTT
cdr3_aa: CASSQDGAGVNTEAFF

clone_size: once
d_call: TRBD1
v_call: TRBV4-1
j_call: TRBJ2-5
cdr3_nt: TGCGCCAGCAGCTCCCGGGACAGGGTAAAAGAGACCCAGTACTTC
cdr3_aa: CASSSRDRVKETQYF

clone_size: .
d_call: .
v_call: TRBV10-2
j_call: TRBJ1-1
cdr3_nt: TGCGCCGGATGGGACATGGGTCACACTGAAGCTTTCTTT
cdr3_aa: CAGWDMGHTEAFF

clone_size: .
d_call: TRBD2
v_call: TRBV5-6
j_call: TRBJ2-7
cdr3_nt: TGTGCCAGCAGTATGAGTACTAGCGGGGGGATGTACGAGCAGTACTTC
cdr3_aa: CASSMSTSGGMYEQYF

clone_size: .
d_call: .
v_call: TRBV7-8
j_call: TRBJ2-1
cdr3_nt: TGTGCCAGCAGCTTAGCGGTTCGGCGGAATACCTACAATGAGCAGTTCTTC
cdr3_aa: CASSLAVRRNTYNEQFF

clone_size: .
d_call: TRBD1
v_call: TRBV5-1
j_call: TRBJ1-2
cdr3_nt: TGCGCCAGCAGTCTCAGTCTCGCCGGGACAGTGACCACTGGGGGCTACACCTTC
cdr3_aa: CASSLSLAGTVTTGGYTF

clone_size: .
d_call: .
v_call: TRBV21-1
j_call: TRBJ2-2
cdr3_nt: TGTGCCAGCAGCGATCGACAGGGTGGGACCACCGGGGAGCTGTTTTTT
cdr3_aa: CASSDRQGGTTGELFF

clone_size: few
d_call: .
v_call: TRBV2
j_call: TRBJ1-1
cdr3_nt: TGTGCCAGCAGTGCCGGACTGATTCCGAACACTGAAGCTTTCTTT
cdr3_aa: CASSAGLIPNTEAFF

clone_size: .
d_call: .
v_call: TRBV6-5
j_call: TRBJ1-5
cdr3_nt: TGTGCCAGCAGTTACTCGGGACCCTACGATGGGCCCCAGCATTTT
cdr3_aa: CASSYSGPYDGPQHF

clone_size: .
d_call: .
v_call: TRBV14
j_call: TRBJ1-4
cdr3_nt: TGTGCCAGCAGCCGGACCGACTTTGAAAAACTGTTTTTT
cdr3_aa: CASSRTDFEKLFF

clone_size: .
d_call: .
v_call: TRBV29-1
j_call: TRBJ2-5
cdr3_nt: TGCAGCGTTGAACCCTTTCTAGAAGAGACCCAGTACTTC
cdr3_aa: CSVEPFLEETQYF

clone_size: .
d_call: TRBD1
v_call: TRBV2
j_call: TRBJ1-2
cdr3_nt: TGTGCCAGCCTCTGGACAGGGGGCAGTTATGGCTACACCTTC
cdr3_aa: CASLWTGGSYGYTF

clone_size: .
d_call: .
v_call: TRBV15
j_call: TRBJ1-4
cdr3_nt: TGTGCCACCAGCAGAGATCTGGGCGGTCAGTTTAATGAAAAACTGTTTTTT
cdr3_aa: CATSRDLGGQFNEKLFF

clone_size: medium-sized
d_call: TRBD2
v_call: TRBV6-4
j_call: TRBJ2-2
cdr3_nt: TGTGCCAGCAGTAGCGGGGACACCGGGGAGCTGTTTTTT
cdr3_aa: CASSSGDTGELFF

clone_size: .
d_call: .
v_call: TRBV12-3/TRBV12-4
j_call: TRBJ1-2
cdr3_nt: TGTGCCAGCAGTCTAGGGACGTACGATGGCTACACCTTC
cdr3_aa: CASSLGTYDGYTF

clone_size: .
d_call: .
v_call: TRBV6-5
j_call: TRBJ1-1
cdr3_nt: TGTGCCAGCAGTCAGACCTCGGTCACTGAAGCTTTCTTT
cdr3_aa: CASSQTSVTEAFF

clone_size: once
d_call: .
v_call: TRBV29-1
j_call: TRBJ1-1
cdr3_nt: TGCAGCGCCGCCGCCGGGTGGGGTATGAACACTGAAGCTTTCTTT
cdr3_aa: CSAAAGWGMNTEAFF

clone_size: .
d_call: .
v_call: TRBV7-2
j_call: TRBJ2-3
cdr3_nt: TGTGCCAGCAGCCAGCGACAGATCTCCACAGATACGCAGTATTTT
cdr3_aa: CASSQRQISTDTQYF

clone_size: .
d_call: .
v_call: TRBV19
j_call: TRBJ1-5
cdr3_nt: TGTGCCAGTAGTTTGGGACATAGGTCGACCCAGCATTTT
cdr3_aa: CASSLGHRSTQHF

clone_size: .
d_call: .
v_call: TRBV10-1
j_call: TRBJ1-5
cdr3_nt: TGCGCCAGCAGGGTTCGGGACCGGCAGCCCCAGCATTTT
cdr3_aa: CASRVRDRQPQHF

clone_size: .
d_call: .
v_call: TRBV19
j_call: TRBJ2-1
cdr3_nt: TGTGCCAGTAGTATTTCCCCGGGTCACCACAATGAGCAGTTCTTC
cdr3_aa: CASSISPGHHNEQFF

clone_size: few
d_call: .
v_call: TRBV15
j_call: TRBJ1-3
cdr3_nt: TGTGCCACCAGCAGAGATGAGTTAGACAACTGGAACTCTGGAAACACCATATATTTT
cdr3_aa: CATSRDELDNWNSGNTIYF

clone_size: .
d_call: .
v_call: TRBV29-1
j_call: TRBJ2-1
cdr3_nt: TGCAGCGTTGAAGGGAAGGGGGAGCAGTTCTTC
cdr3_aa: CSVEGKGEQFF

clone_size: .
d_call: TRBD1
v_call: TRBV4-1
j_call: TRBJ1-5
cdr3_nt: TGCGCCAGCAGCCAAGACCACGACAGGGGTAGGGGTCAGCCCCAGCATTTT
cdr3_aa: CASSQDHDRGRGQPQHF

clone_size: once
d_call: .
v_call: TRBV6-2/TRBV6-3
j_call: TRBJ2-2
cdr3_nt: TGTGCCAGCAGTTTGGAAGCTGGAGGTTTCACCGGGGAGCTGTTTTTT
cdr3_aa: CASSLEAGGFTGELFF

clone_size: .
d_call: TRBD1
v_call: TRBV7-6
j_call: TRBJ1-6
cdr3_nt: TGTGCCAGCAGCTTTTTTGAGACAGGGAAGAATTCACCCCTCCACTTT
cdr3_aa: CASSFFETGKNSPLHF

clone_size: once
d_call: .
v_call: TRBV21-1
j_call: TRBJ1-2
cdr3_nt: TGTGCCAGCTCCCGACGGCGCTACTATGGCTACACCTTC
cdr3_aa: CASSRRRYYGYTF

clone_size: .
d_call: .
v_call: TRBV28
j_call: TRBJ1-5
cdr3_nt: TGTGCCAGCAGTTTATTCCCGCGTAGCAATCAGCCCCAGCATTTT
cdr3_aa: CASSLFPRSNQPQHF

clone_size: few
d_call: .
v_call: TRBV14
j_call: TRBJ2-7
cdr3_nt: TGTGCCAGCAGCCAAGATTTAAGGCAGATTCCCGAGCAGTACTTC
cdr3_aa: CASSQDLRQIPEQYF

clone_size: .
d_call: TRBD1
v_call: TRBV2
j_call: TRBJ1-4
cdr3_nt: TGTGCCAGCAGTGACAAGGACAGGGGTGGTGGAAAACTGTTTTTT
cdr3_aa: CASSDKDRGGGKLFF

clone_size: .
d_call: .
v_call: TRBV7-8
j_call: TRBJ1-4
cdr3_nt: TGTGCCAGCAGCTACCGAACGGGGGCACTGTTTTTT
cdr3_aa: CASSYRTGALFF

clone_size: .
d_call: TRBD1
v_call: TRBV5-6
j_call: TRBJ1-3
cdr3_nt: TGTGCCAGCAGCGCGGGACAGGGGAAGGTTGGAAACACCATATATTTT
cdr3_aa: CASSAGQGKVGNTIYF

clone_size: .
d_call: .
v_call: TRBV21-1
j_call: TRBJ1-1
cdr3_nt: TGTGCCAGCAGCAAAGCGAAGGTTACCAGGCACAACACTGAAGCTTTCTTT
cdr3_aa: CASSKAKVTRHNTEAFF

clone_size: .
d_call: TRBD1
v_call: TRBV3-1/TRBV3-2
j_call: TRBJ1-2
cdr3_nt: TGTGCCAGCACCCCGGACAGGGGCCTCCGCGGCTACACCTTC
cdr3_aa: CASTPDRGLRGYTF

clone_size: .
d_call: TRBD1
v_call: TRBV7-9
j_call: TRBJ1-1
cdr3_nt: TGTGCCAGCATATTGGGACAGCTGAACACTGAAGCTTTCTTT
cdr3_aa: CASILGQLNTEAFF

clone_size: .
d_call: TRBD1
v_call: TRBV6-5
j_call: TRBJ1-5
cdr3_nt: TGTGCCAGCAGTCGACAGGGTCAGCCCCAGCATTTT
cdr3_aa: CASSRQGQPQHF

clone_size: .
d_call: .
v_call: TRBV28
j_call: TRBJ1-6
cdr3_nt: TGTGCCAGCAGTTTGGGGGTGGGTAATTCACCCCTCCACTTT
cdr3_aa: CASSLGVGNSPLHF

clone_size: .
d_call: .
v_call: TRBV6-5
j_call: TRBJ2-3
cdr3_nt: TGTGCCAGCAGTTACTCGTCAATCTTCGATACGCAGTATTTT
cdr3_aa: CASSYSSIFDTQYF

clone_size: .
d_call: .
v_call: TRBV6-5
j_call: TRBJ2-5
cdr3_nt: TGTGCCAGCGGGAGAGAGACCCAGTACTTC
cdr3_aa: CASGRETQYF

clone_size: .
d_call: TRBD1
v_call: TRBV5-6
j_call: TRBJ1-2
cdr3_nt: TGTGCCAGCAGCTTAGGGCTCGAGGGGACAGGTCTCTCCTTC
cdr3_aa: CASSLGLEGTGLSF

clone_size: .
d_call: .
v_call: TRBV28
j_call: TRBJ1-2
cdr3_nt: TGTGCCAGCAGTTTAATTCCCCAGAGGGTTGGCTACACCTTC
cdr3_aa: CASSLIPQRVGYTF

clone_size: .
d_call: .
v_call: TRBV18
j_call: TRBJ2-1
cdr3_nt: TGTGCCAGCTCACAAACAGGGTTCCTCTACAATGAGCAGTTCTTC
cdr3_aa: CASSQTGFLYNEQFF

clone_size: .
d_call: .
v_call: TRBV6-5
j_call: TRBJ1-6
cdr3_nt: TGTGCCAGCAGTTACGGAAGTAATTCACCCCTCCACTTT
cdr3_aa: CASSYGSNSPLHF

clone_size: .
d_call: .
v_call: TRBV5-8
j_call: TRBJ1-2
cdr3_nt: TGTGCCAGCAGCCCCGACAGGACCTCGGGGGGCTACACCTTC
cdr3_aa: CASSPDRTSGGYTF

clone_size: .
d_call: .
v_call: TRBV5-1
j_call: TRBJ1-1
cdr3_nt: TGCGCCAGCAGTCCTAGGGCTTCGGACACTGAAGCTTTCTTT
cdr3_aa: CASSPRASDTEAFF

clone_size: .
d_call: .
v_call: TRBV11-2
j_call: TRBJ2-3
cdr3_nt: TGTGCCAGCAGCTTAGGCGGACGGGGACTAGATACGCAGTATTTT
cdr3_aa: CASSLGGRGLDTQYF

clone_size: few
d_call: .
v_call: TRBV5-4
j_call: TRBJ2-1
cdr3_nt: TGTGCCAGCAGCTTAAGGAGACTCGGGTCCTACAATGAGCAGTTCTTC
cdr3_aa: CASSLRRLGSYNEQFF

clone_size: .
d_call: .
v_call: TRBV27
j_call: TRBJ2-1
cdr3_nt: TGTGCCAGCAGTCCCGGAGGGGGAATTGTGTTCTTC
cdr3_aa: CASSPGGGIVFF

clone_size: .
d_call: TRBD1
v_call: TRBV11-2
j_call: TRBJ1-3
cdr3_nt: TGTGCCAGCATCCACTGGACAGGGGGCTCTGGAAACACCATATATTTT
cdr3_aa: CASIHWTGGSGNTIYF